This TCR beta chain was retrieved from a study of T cell changes during pregnancy in multiple sclerosis. Only a few counts were recorded for this clone. Germline V gene data show CDR1 as LNHNV and CDR2 as YYDKDF (reference sequence). The CDR3 is made up of 17 amino acids. The junction had 5 bases not matched to a gene; V was cut back by 0 bases and J by 9 bases. Measured with immunoSEQ multiplex PCR; TCRdb has only the in-frame clones, and not every one. The data contain about 25,000 clones, 86% of them singletons. This specimen was CD8+ T cells from peripheral blood mononuclear cells, taken in the first trimester of pregnancy. This TCR was sampled from a female donor in good health, enrolled as a control in a pregnancy study. V is TRBV15 and J is TRBJ2-1; 16 bases match TRBD2. The CDR3: CATSRDTGLAGGGEQFF. The CDR3 DNA reads TGTGCCACCAGCAGAGATACGGGACTAGCGGGGGGGGGTGAGCAGTTCTTC.